This TCR beta chain is from a study of blood T cell repertoires in COVID-19. Original processing methods: Amplification of reference gene primers was used by the study to estimate nucleated cell counts. Data came from immunoSEQ multiplex PCR; TCRdb stores just in-frame clones and leaves some out. V, J and clone size are those of that table, while D and trimming were read from the DNA. The data contain roughly 330,000 clones, roughly 86% of them singletons. Residents of about two dozen US areas, aged about 18 to 95 years, made up the participants. Assignments of participants to cohorts depended upon their own reported clinical history. Cohort 3 recovery required two negative PCRs, clearance, or symptom resolution. J was trimmed by 2 bases and V by 3 bases; bases with no gene match: 0. The CDR3 loop spans 15 amino acids. CDR1 is SGHNT and CDR2 is YYREEE in the germline V gene (reference sequence).

Sequencing was carried out using PBMCs or T cells enriched from blood (not recorded which). The clonotype was recovered from a woman aged 30 to 39 who had recovered from COVID-19. This chain uses TRBV5-4 with TRBJ2-1, with TRBD2 identical over 12 bases. The chain's CDR3 is CASSSSGGAYNEQFF. CDR3 DNA sequence: TGTGCCAGCAGCTCTAGCGGGGGGGCCTACAATGAGCAGTTCTTC. The whole variable domain, remainder taken from reference TRBV5-4 and TRBJ2-1, is ETGVTQSPTHLIKTRGQQVTLRCSSQSGHNTVSWYQQALGQGPQFIFQYYREEENGRGNFPPRFSGLQFPNYSSELNVNALELDDSALYLCASSSSGGAYNEQFFGPGTRLTVL.